The sequence of this T cell receptor (beta chain) was determined in a study of T cells in Graves' hyperthyroidism and ophthalmopathy. This clonotype was detected ten times or more. It was RNA transcripts that yielded the amplified TCR beta CDR3 regions. Carried out on the TCR CDR3, a first-round RT-PCR used the HTBI primer set. TCRdb called the multiplex PCR reads again in MiXCR, with one record for every CDR3 protein. Among 540,000 or so distinct CDR3 sequences listed, approximately 14% were seen once. The CDR3 totals 17 residues. Trimming took 0 bases from V and 5 from J; bases not matched to a gene: 4. Germline CDR1 DFQATT, CDR2 SNEGSKA (reference sequence). If no ophthalmopathy progression occurred within 18 months, Graves' hyperthyroidism was stable. The hyperthyroidism was newly diagnosed and had lasted under 2 months; the patients were aged 18 to 65. Not enrolled were patients with uncontrolled infection, other autoimmune disease, pregnancy or lactation. Fresh peripheral blood, 8 to 10 ml, was the source of the PBMCs.

The sequencing sample was made of blood. This chain connects TRBV20-1 to TRBJ2-1; 16 positions match TRBD2. The clonotype comes from a woman aged 25 to 39 with Graves' hyperthyroidism. For the CDR3, the DNA is TGCAGTGCTAGAGATTGGGGACTAGCGGGAGGGAACAATGAGCAGTTCTTC. This translates into CSARDWGLAGGNNEQFF.